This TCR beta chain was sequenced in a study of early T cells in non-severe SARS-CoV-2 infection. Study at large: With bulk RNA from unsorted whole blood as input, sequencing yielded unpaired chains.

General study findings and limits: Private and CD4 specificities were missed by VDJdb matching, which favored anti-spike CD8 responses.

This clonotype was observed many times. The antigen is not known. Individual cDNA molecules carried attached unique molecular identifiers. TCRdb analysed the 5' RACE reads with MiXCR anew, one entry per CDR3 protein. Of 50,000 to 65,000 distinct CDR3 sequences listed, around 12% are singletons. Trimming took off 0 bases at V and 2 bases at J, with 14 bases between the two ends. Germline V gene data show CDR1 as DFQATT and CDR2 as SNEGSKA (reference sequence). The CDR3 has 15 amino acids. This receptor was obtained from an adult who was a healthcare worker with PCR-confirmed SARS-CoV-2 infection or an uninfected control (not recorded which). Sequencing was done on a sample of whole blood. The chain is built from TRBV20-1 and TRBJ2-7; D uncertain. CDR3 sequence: CSARDYRNGPYEQYF. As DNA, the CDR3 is TGCAGTGCTAGAGATTATAGGAACGGACCCTACGAGCAGTACTTC.